This T cell receptor (beta chain) was identified during a study of blood T cells in healthy people across ages (dated by TCRdb to 2013 to 2016). Study-wide context: In model experiments, template switching captured about one uniquely barcoded TCR beta cDNA molecule for every two T cells. The study measured age-related changes in TCR beta repertoire diversity using deep sequencing normalized with unique cDNA molecular identifiers. Four age groups were formed from the donors: young (average approximately 15 years), middle-aged (less than 40), aged (approximately 60) and long-lived (less than 85). Donors of different ages were randomly distributed across sequencing lanes to avoid experimental bias. Two additional independent replicas of 1 million unique cDNA reads from the same blood draw were analyzed for two donors (one aged 18 to 30 and one aged 80 or older).

Trimming at the junction amounts to 6 bases on V and 8 bases on J, and the germline ends lie 14 bases apart. The CDR3 starts with the cysteine, ends with the phenylalanine, and has 13 residues. Only the CDR3 part of the read is kept: 39 bases, read in frame from the first base. CDR1 LGHDT and CDR2 YNNKEL were looked up in the germline V gene (reference sequence). General conclusions and limits of the study: Estimates of total diversity based on one million sequenced T cells were considered lower bounds and underestimates. Donor CMV infection status was unknown, potentially confounding age-related changes in expanded clonotypes. Compared with the aged group, the long-lived group had more naive CD4+ T cells, fewer expanded clones and increased TCR diversity, a pattern suggesting age selection. Observed TCR beta diversity correlated strongly with the percentage of naive T cells measured by flow cytometry. Observed TCR beta diversity per million T cells fell roughly linearly with age, and a significant reduction was already apparent by age roughly 40. Bulk unsorted PBMC profiling prevented conclusive comparison of naive and antigen-experienced compartments.

The donors were some 39 Caucasian individuals from Russia, aged roughly 6 to 100 years, who were systemically healthy. About 10 milliliters of peripheral blood were collected from each donor into EDTA-treated Vacutainer tubes. PBMCs were isolated by Ficoll-Paque density-gradient centrifugation, with at least 6 million obtained per sample. Total RNA was extracted from PBMCs with Trizol reagent, with at least 5 micrograms obtained per sample. Naive CD45RAhigh/CD27high T cell percentages were measured by flow cytometry on a PBMC aliquot from every donor. To note about this clonotype: This receptor's antigen is unknown. Within one base of it there is no much larger clone, and no base qualities were kept.

The library relied on 5' RACE. A second roughly 6 to 11 cycle PCR used a sample-barcoded 5' primer and a J-beta primer mix. A template-switch 5' adaptor carrying 12 random nucleotides introduced a unique molecular identifier onto each TCR beta cDNA molecule. At least 3 million CDR3-containing paired-end reads were obtained from each sample. All of the RNA was converted into first-strand cDNA using the Mint cDNA synthesis kit, with a TRBC-specific oligonucleotide serving as the primer. Following uracil-DNA glycosylase treatment, a first 18-cycle PCR with universal primers M1SS and BC2_uni_R was performed on all cDNA. As for the original processing: Each sample was normalized by randomly selecting 1 million high-quality reads, each carrying a distinct molecular identifier. Instead of being binned into consensus sequences, reads with shared molecular identifiers were discarded. CDR3 identification, clonotype clustering and error correction used MiTCR with a Q25 quality threshold and the strictest error-elimination algorithm. Lower-bound total TCR beta diversity was estimated with a nonparametric unseen species model using Euler transformation. TCRdb ran its own pipeline on the public reads, namely fastp trimming at Q25 and MiXCR clone calling, and kept in-frame beta chains. Each entry merges the rows of one CDR3 protein and shows their most common DNA and genes. These V and J calls originate from TCRdb's pipeline instead of the authors' own analysis. In this sample the table shows 1.5 million to 2 million distinct CDR3 sequences, roughly two fifths of which occur a single time. The leading ten clones occupy roughly 23% of the sample.

The sequence is built from TRBV3-1 and TRBJ2-1; perhaps TRBD1 is the D gene, with 6 bases matching. The sequence derives from a human donor in good health. Sequenced sample: blood. The sequenced DNA: TGTGCCAGCAGTTCACAGGGAAGGGATGAGCAGTTCTTC. Its product reads: CASSSQGRDEQFF.